The text below deals with one T cell receptor beta chain. The antigen remains unidentified. This sample's time point: baseline, week 1 (first vaccination visit). The treatment was: pre-vaccination baseline after standard-of-care therapy. Those who donated had recent WHO grade 3 or 4 IDH1-mutant, ATRX-lost astrocytomas. The entry originates in a study of a mutant IDH1 vaccine in newly diagnosed glioma. Looking at the study overall: Radiotherapy, temozolomide, or both had been given previously, and both were given to most. Findings and limits, study-wide: Vaccine-induced responses were seen in 93.3% of patients, spanning several MHC alleles. With respect to changes in top peripheral T cell clonotypes, pseudoprogression seemed unrelated.

After removal of 4 bases from V and 4 bases from J, the junction contained 5 bases not matched to a gene. CDR3 size: 14 residues. Germline values: CDR1 SNHLY, CDR2 FYNNEI. The data were produced by immunoSEQ multiplex PCR, yet TCRdb's version contains in-frame clones alone and is incomplete. The repertoire holds 50,000 to 65,000 clones, 80% to 90% seen once, with approximately 19% in the top ten. The sequence was collected from a man between 18 and 35 years old with glioma. The V call is TRBV2, the J call TRBJ2-5; 8 bases fit TRBD2. This sample comprised PBMCs, obtained from a glioma patient treated with radiotherapy, temozolomide or both. CDR3 sequence: CASSVAGRGETQYF. The CDR3 coding sequence is TGTGCCAGCAGTGTAGCGGGAAGGGGAGAGACCCAGTACTTC.